Listed below are T cell receptor beta chains from one sample, sequenced in a study of human T cells and chemical hapten exposure. TCRdb processed the RACE reads anew with MiXCR; each CDR3 protein has one entry. This sample yields around 340,000 distinct CDR3 sequences, of which around 7% are seen a single time; 7% to 10% belongs to the top ten. The material was whole blood, obtained in connection with sensitization to the hapten diphenylcyclopropenone (DPC). Receptors were obtained from a woman under 30 with alopecia areata. Some clones in this sample may be carry-over from other donors' samples. Each CDR3 is given with its conserved first and last residue. A D gene is named only where the DNA matches it firmly. Expanded clones are given a class, and other clones once, few, many or no size at all.

j_call cdr3_length d_call clone_size v_call cdr3_aa cdr3_nt
TRBJ2-3 16 . many TRBV2 CASSLLGGYGTDTQYF TGTGCCAGCAGTCTCCTGGGCGGGTATGGCACAGATACGCAGTATTTT
TRBJ2-3 12 . . TRBV2 CASSGQRDTQYF TGTGCCAGCAGTGGCCAGAGAGATACGCAGTATTTT
TRBJ2-2 17 TRBD1 few TRBV20-1 CSARDWRQGSNTGELFF TGCAGTGCTAGAGATTGGAGACAGGGGTCGAACACCGGGGAGCTGTTTTTT
TRBJ1-1 15 . many TRBV5-4 CASSPGEVMNTEAFF TGTGCCAGCAGCCCTGGAGAGGTTATGAACACTGAAGCTTTCTTT
TRBJ2-2 15 . few TRBV18 CASSPQGYPTGELFF TGTGCCAGCTCACCTCAGGGATACCCCACCGGGGAGCTGTTTTTT
TRBJ2-1 17 TRBD2 . TRBV28 CASTWGRTSGTHNEQFF TGTGCCAGCACTTGGGGGAGGACTAGCGGGACCCACAATGAGCAGTTCTTC
TRBJ1-2 14 . few TRBV9 CASSADGLTDGYTF TGTGCCAGCAGCGCAGACGGACTCACGGACGGCTACACCTTC
TRBJ2-4 18 . many TRBV15 CATSRDNWGLGAKNIQYF TGTGCCACCAGCAGAGATAATTGGGGTTTGGGGGCCAAAAACATTCAGTACTTC
TRBJ2-5 14 . . TRBV5-1 CASSSIGVQETQYF TGCGCCAGCAGCTCGATAGGGGTTCAAGAGACCCAGTACTTC
TRBJ1-6 14 . few TRBV14 CASSQVFRYSPLHF TGTGCCAGCAGCCAAGTTTTTCGGTATTCACCCCTCCACTTT
TRBJ1-2 14 . . TRBV12-3/TRBV12-4 CASSFRRDGYGYTF TGTGCCAGCAGTTTCCGCAGGGACGGCTATGGCTACACCTTC
TRBJ1-4 14 TRBD1 many TRBV9 CASSVAGTDEKLFF TGTGCCAGCAGCGTAGCGGGGACAGATGAAAAACTGTTTTTT
TRBJ2-3 16 TRBD2 many TRBV10-3 CAISEATSGGTDTQYF TGTGCCATCAGTGAGGCCACTAGCGGGGGCACAGATACGCAGTATTTT
TRBJ1-2 16 . few TRBV20-1 CSASPSPINVNYGYTF TGCAGTGCTAGCCCTTCCCCGATCAACGTTAACTATGGCTACACCTTC
TRBJ1-1 13 . many TRBV7-9 CASSLDRVTEAFF TGTGCCAGCAGCTTAGATCGTGTTACTGAAGCTTTCTTT
TRBJ1-5 15 . few TRBV12-3/TRBV12-4 CASSLYRVSNQPQHF TGTGCCAGCAGTTTATATAGGGTCAGCAATCAGCCCCAGCATTTT